The clone carrying this T cell receptor beta chain has just one count. Both 60 Vbeta primers and 13 Jbeta primers went into the PCR. Method: immunoSEQ multiplex PCR; TCRdb's copy keeps in-frame clones and lacks some. This sample has roughly 200,000 clones, with 77% found just once. This entry is derived from a study of cytomegalovirus exposure and HLA in healthy donors. The TCR was taken from an older woman in good health and CMV-seropositive. The source material was PBMCs.

The CDR3 DNA sequence: TGTGCCAGCAGTGAAACCAGGGGAGGGCCAGTTGGTTCCTACAATGAGCAGTTCTTC. Protein: CASSETRGGPVGSYNEQFF. The chain joins TRBV2 to TRBJ2-1, with D tentatively TRBD2 (7 bases). The germline V and J ends were trimmed by 2 bases and 1 base, with 21 bases remaining between them. The germline V gene has CDR1 SNHLY and CDR2 FYNNEI. The length of the CDR3 is 19 residues.